Below are 23 T cell receptor beta chains sequenced from a single sample in a study of blood T cell repertoires in COVID-19. TCRdb keeps only in-frame clones here, not all; method: immunoSEQ multiplex PCR. The table shows over 150,000 clones, with roughly 81% occurring only once. The sequenced sample consisted of peripheral blood. The receptors stem from a woman older than 75 with COVID-19, enrolled during active disease.

This clone was found once. This rearrangement joins TRBV5-1 to TRBJ2-1; 8 positions match TRBD2. The CDR3 is 16 amino acids. The germline gives CDR1 SGHRS, CDR2 YFSETQ. The ends lost 4 bases at V and 4 bases at J; junction bases unmatched: 10. The CDR3 reads CASSLQGSGNYNEQFF. Here the CDR3 DNA reads TGCGCCAGCAGCCTTCAAGGTAGCGGGAATTACAATGAGCAGTTCTTC. Looking up the rest from reference TRBV5-1 and TRBJ2-1 gives the full variable domain: KAGVTQTPRYLIKTRGQQVTLSCSPISGHRSVSWYQQTPGQGLQFLFEYFSETQRNKGNFPGRFSGRQFSNSRSEMNVSTLELGDSALYLCASSLQGSGNYNEQFFGPGTRLTVL.

V gene TRBV6-5 combines with J gene TRBJ2-7; possible D gene TRBD2, 5 bases. There are 15 residues in the CDR3. V was pared by 8 bases and J by 2 bases, with 19 bases between. Germline lookup yields CDR1 MNHEY and CDR2 SVGAGI. For the CDR3, the DNA is TGTGCCAGCCGGAGGCAGCAAGTTGGGCCCTACGAGCAGTACTTC. This encodes CASRRQQVGPYEQYF.

The V call is TRBV11-3, the J call TRBJ2-6; D remains ambiguous. The V gene's germline CDR1 is SGHNT and CDR2 YENEEA. V was shortened by 3 bases and J by 0 bases, with 3 bases between the two germline ends. CDR3 size: 14 residues. This CDR3 is CASSLRSGANVLTF. The CDR3 DNA is TGTGCCAGCAGCTTGCGCTCTGGGGCCAACGTCCTGACTTTC.

The genes are TRBV11-2 and TRBJ2-5, with TRBD2 as a possible D gene (7 bases). The germline V gene has CDR1 SGHAT and CDR2 FQNNGV. The CDR3 has 16 amino acids. The germline V and J ends were trimmed by 8 bases and 6 bases, with 25 bases remaining between them. Here the CDR3 reads CASLPGAVGGMKTQYF. The DNA of the CDR3 is TGTGCCAGCCTTCCAGGGGCAGTGGGGGGGATGAAGACCCAGTACTTC.

V is TRBV4-2 and J is TRBJ2-7; 9 nucleotides match TRBD2. The length of the CDR3 is 16 residues. Germline assignment: CDR1 LGHNA and CDR2 YNFKEQ. V trimming: 1 base; J trimming: 5 bases; junction bases outside the gene matches: 9. CDR3 DNA sequence: TGTGCCAGCAGCCAAGTGGTGACTAGCGGCGTGGACGAGCAGTACTTC. Translating gives CASSQVVTSGVDEQYF.

This clone appeared once. This chain joins TRBV5-1 and TRBJ2-7; possible D gene TRBD2, 7 bases. CDR3 size: 15 residues. Per the germline V gene, CDR1 is SGHRS and CDR2 is YFSETQ. V gave up 4 bases and J gave up 5 bases, with 19 bases separating them. In DNA, the CDR3 is TGCGCCAGCAGCCCGAGGGAGGGGGGTTTGCACGAGCAGTACTTC. Residues: CASSPREGGLHEQYF.

This clone has a single count. This chain uses TRBV4-2 with TRBJ2-3; no clear D. CDR3 length: 16 residues. Trimming took 0 bases from V and 2 from J, leaving 12 bases between them. Germline CDR1 is LGHNA and CDR2 is YNFKEQ. CDR3 DNA: TGTGCCAGCAGCCAAGATTTAGAGGCCCCCACAGATACGCAGTATTTT. Its translation is CASSQDLEAPTDTQYF.

This clone was observed once. CDR3 protein: CASSRTGLNIQYF. The CDR3 DNA is TGTGCCAGCTCGAGGACAGGGCTGAACATTCAGTACTTC. The rearrangement joins TRBV25-1 to TRBJ2-4; 8 bases map to TRBD1. J gave up 7 bases and V 8 bases, and 7 bases lay outside the gene matches. The CDR3 is 13 residues long. CDR1 and CDR2 (germline): MGHDK, SYGVNS.

This clone was picked up a small number of times. This chain uses TRBV29-1 with TRBJ1-2; D remains unclear. V was trimmed by 2 bases and J by 2 bases, leaving 15 bases between them. Germline V lookup: CDR1 SQVTM, CDR2 ANQGSEA. This CDR3 contains 15 residues. The CDR3 sequence: CSVESWVGANYGYTF. In DNA form, the CDR3 reads TGCAGCGTTGAAAGTTGGGTAGGAGCCAACTATGGCTACACCTTC.

This chain joins TRBV5-1 and TRBJ1-3; 8 bases are a match to TRBD1. The V gene's germline CDR1 is SGHRS and CDR2 YFSETQ. The CDR3 contains 14 residues. V was pared by 3 bases and J by 4 bases, with 3 bases of the junction left unmatched. CDR3 protein: CASSSDRGGNTIYF. The CDR3 DNA reads TGCGCCAGCAGCTCCGACAGGGGAGGAAACACCATATATTTT.

The rearrangement uses TRBV6-2 or TRBV6-3 and TRBJ1-2; perhaps TRBD1 as D (5 bases). V shed 2 bases and J shed 6 bases, with 13 bases lying between them. Germline V CDR1 and CDR2: MNHEY, SVGEGT. The CDR3 spans 14 residues. CDR3 nucleotide sequence: TGTGCCAGCAGTTACGGGGGGGGACGTGATGGCTACACCTTC. Protein: CASSYGGGRDGYTF.

This clone was seen a handful of times. This chain's CDR3 is CASSFPVEGQGYTF. In DNA, the CDR3 is TGCGCCAGCAGCTTCCCGGTAGAGGGTCAGGGCTACACCTTC. The chain combines TRBV5-1 with TRBJ1-2; D remains unclear. CDR1 and CDR2 (germline): SGHRS, YFSETQ. The CDR3 consists of 14 residues. V was pared by 2 bases and J by 8 bases, with 16 bases between.

V and J are TRBV28 and TRBJ2-7, with D perhaps TRBD2 (6 bases). Germline lookup yields CDR1 MDHEN and CDR2 SYDVKM. The CDR3 spans 15 residues. Trimming removed 3 bases at V and 4 bases at J, with 16 bases between. DNA of the CDR3: TGTGCCAGCAGTTTGCCGGGGGATTGGTTTTACGAGCAGTACTTC. The encoded protein is CASSLPGDWFYEQYF.

This rearrangement joins TRBV20-1 to TRBJ1-2; D unclear. CDR3 length: 17 amino acids. Germline CDR1 and CDR2: DFQATT and SNEGSKA (reference sequence). The ends were cut back, 3 bases at V and 0 bases at J, with 20 bases in the middle. The CDR3 loop reads CSASPITTLGANYGYTF. The CDR3 DNA is TGCAGTGCTAGTCCCATAACCACCCTCGGGGCTAACTATGGCTACACCTTC.

The chain has TRBV6-2 or TRBV6-3 and TRBJ2-7, with 12 bases matching TRBD2. The CDR3 consists of 13 residues. Losses at the gene ends were 5 bases for V and 9 bases for J; bases not matched to a gene: 5. Germline loops: CDR1 MNHEY, CDR2 SVGEGT. The CDR3 sequence is CASSGGLAGRQYF. In DNA, the CDR3 is TGTGCCAGCAGTGGAGGACTAGCGGGGCGGCAGTACTTC.

The count of this clone is one. This chain connects TRBV4-1 to TRBJ2-5; D might be TRBD2 (6 bases). Germline V gives CDR1 MGHRA, CDR2 YSYEKL. Trimming removed 4 bases from V and 5 bases from J, with 14 bases in between. The CDR3 runs 14 residues. The CDR3 bases are TGCGCCAGCAGCCTAACCAAGGGGAGGGAGACCCAGTACTTC. Translation gives CASSLTKGRETQYF.

The chain combines TRBV5-1 with TRBJ1-6, with 7 bases matching TRBD1. The CDR3 extends over 16 amino acids. Trimming cost V 5 bases and J 4 bases; bases outside gene matches: 9. CDR1 is SGHRS and CDR2 is YFSETQ in the germline V gene. The CDR3 loop reads CASSSTGQIYNSPLHF. The CDR3 coding sequence is TGCGCCAGCAGTTCTACGGGACAGATATATAATTCACCCCTCCACTTT.

The chain recombines TRBV2 with TRBJ1-1, with 7 positions matching TRBD1. V trimming: 4 bases; J trimming: 10 bases; junction bases outside the gene matches: 12. Germline values: CDR1 SNHLY, CDR2 FYNNEI. The length of the CDR3 is 14 residues. The CDR3 sequence is CASSAPRQGDVAFF. In DNA, the CDR3 is TGTGCCAGCAGTGCCCCCCGCCAGGGGGATGTAGCTTTCTTT. Complete variable domain (other parts from reference TRBV2 and TRBJ1-1): EPEVTQTPSHQVTQMGQEVILRCVPISNHLYFYWYRQILGQKVEFLVSFYNNEISEKSEIFDDQFSVERPDGSNFTLKIRSTKLEDSAMYFCASSAPRQGDVAFFGQGTRLTVV.

This clone has just a few counts. Here the CDR3 reads CASSLLAKGTGELFF. CDR3 nucleotide sequence: TGTGCCAGCAGCTTACTAGCGAAGGGGACCGGGGAGCTGTTTTTT. This chain links TRBV5-8 with TRBJ2-2; 7 positions agree with TRBD2. Germline-derived CDR1 and CDR2 are SGHTS and YDEGEE. The CDR3 sequence is 15 residues long. V dropped 2 bases and J dropped 5; count of bases not matched to a gene: 6.

The chain is built from TRBV3-1 (or the pseudogene TRBV3-2) and TRBJ2-5; the match to TRBD2 covers 14 bases. V shed 4 bases and J 4 bases; nucleotides not matched to a gene: 5. There are 16 residues in the CDR3. CDR1 and CDR2 from the germline V gene are LGHDT and YNNKEL (reference sequence). The CDR3 loop is CASSPGLAGGLETQYF. For the CDR3, the DNA is TGTGCCAGCAGCCCTGGACTAGCGGGGGGTTTAGAGACCCAGTACTTC.

This clone showed up just a few times. The rearrangement joins TRBV27 to TRBJ2-1; no firm D call. The germline V gene has CDR1 MNHEY and CDR2 SMNVEV (reference sequence). Trimming cost V 6 bases and J 0 bases, with 12 bases left between them. This CDR3 has 15 amino acids. The CDR3 here is CASRPSRISYNEQFF. CDR3 sequence (DNA): TGTGCCAGCAGGCCGTCTAGAATCTCCTACAATGAGCAGTTCTTC.

The chain carries TRBV24-1 and TRBJ2-1, with D possibly being TRBD1 (5 bases). Trimming shortened V by 7 bases and J by 6 bases, and 9 bases separated the two germline ends. The CDR3 runs 12 residues. Per the germline V gene, CDR1 is KGHDR and CDR2 is SFDVKD. The CDR3 region has the DNA TGTGCCACCAGGGGGCTTGGCAATGAGCAGTTCTTC. Translation gives CATRGLGNEQFF.

The CDR3 DNA follows: TGTGCCAGTACCGAGCGAGCGGGAGGTTACAATGAGCAGTTCTTC. It specifies CASTERAGGYNEQFF. This chain links TRBV19 with TRBJ2-1; 9 bases align to TRBD2. After removal of 7 bases from V and 4 bases from J, the junction contained 8 bases not matched to a gene. There are 15 residues in the CDR3. The germline gives CDR1 LNHDA, CDR2 SQIVND (reference sequence).